The clone carrying this TCR beta chain was recorded once. Produced via immunoSEQ multiplex PCR; TCRdb's table is partial and in-frame only. The sample records some 85,000 clones, more than 80% being singletons. Trimming pared 3 bases from V and 1 base from J, leaving 11 bases between. Germline assignment: CDR1 SGDLS and CDR2 YYNGEE. The CDR3 loop spans 14 amino acids. The data were taken from a study of OX40 agonist ivuxolimab in advanced cancers. Study information: Participants, 75% to 85% male, averaged approximately 60 years of age, ranging from roughly 23 to 90. Partial responses were achieved by three patients: one hepatocellular carcinoma, two cutaneous melanoma.

The sequence was collected from an adult with an advanced solid tumor such as melanoma, head and neck, liver or kidney cancer. The chain combines TRBV9 with TRBJ2-7; maybe TRBD2 (6 bases). The sample here was CD4+ or CD8+ T cells sorted from blood, taken in a trial of the OX40 agonist ivuxolimab. CDR3 region: CASSASGTSYEQYF. In nucleotides, the CDR3 is TGTGCCAGCAGCGCATCCGGGACTTCCTACGAGCAGTACTTC.